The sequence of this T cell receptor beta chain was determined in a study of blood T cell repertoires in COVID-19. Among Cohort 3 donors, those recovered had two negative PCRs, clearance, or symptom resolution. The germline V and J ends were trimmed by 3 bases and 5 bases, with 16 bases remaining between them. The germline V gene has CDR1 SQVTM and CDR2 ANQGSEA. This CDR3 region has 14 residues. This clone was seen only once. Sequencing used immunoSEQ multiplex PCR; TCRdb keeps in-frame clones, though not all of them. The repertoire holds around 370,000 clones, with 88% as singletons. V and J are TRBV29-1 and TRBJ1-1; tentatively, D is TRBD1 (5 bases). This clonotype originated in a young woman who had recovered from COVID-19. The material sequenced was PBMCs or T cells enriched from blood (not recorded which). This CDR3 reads CSVELRGRYTEAFF. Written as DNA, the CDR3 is TGCAGCGTTGAGTTGCGGGGGAGGTATACTGAAGCTTTCTTT.